Sequencing of this TCR beta chain was carried out in a study of radiation and T cells in renal cell carcinoma. Study as a whole: Nephrectomy followed 15 Gy stereotactic body radiation by 4 weeks. Study-wide findings and caveats: Without pretreatment biopsies, baseline tumor clonotype presence was undetermined.

TCRdb's table, derived via immunoSEQ multiplex PCR, lists solely in-frame clones and lacks some. Of approximately 100,000 clones listed, about 86% are singletons. With respect to this clone: Its cognate antigen is unknown.

The CDR3 totals 16 residues. The germline V and J ends were trimmed by 0 bases and 1 base, with 12 bases remaining between them. CDR1 is KGHSH, CDR2 LQKENI, per germline. Time point noted: baseline pretreatment blood. Documented treatment: 15 Gy SBRT to primary tumor, nephrectomy 4 weeks later. The chain employs TRBV18 and TRBJ1-1, with D uncertain. This specimen consisted of blood, obtained from a patient whose treatment included radiotherapy and nephrectomy. This TCR came from a man aged 50-59 years with renal cell carcinoma. The CDR3 nucleotides are TGTGCCAGCTCACCACCGATTTCTCCAGGGAACACTGAAGCTTTCTTT. This encodes CASSPPISPGNTEAFF.